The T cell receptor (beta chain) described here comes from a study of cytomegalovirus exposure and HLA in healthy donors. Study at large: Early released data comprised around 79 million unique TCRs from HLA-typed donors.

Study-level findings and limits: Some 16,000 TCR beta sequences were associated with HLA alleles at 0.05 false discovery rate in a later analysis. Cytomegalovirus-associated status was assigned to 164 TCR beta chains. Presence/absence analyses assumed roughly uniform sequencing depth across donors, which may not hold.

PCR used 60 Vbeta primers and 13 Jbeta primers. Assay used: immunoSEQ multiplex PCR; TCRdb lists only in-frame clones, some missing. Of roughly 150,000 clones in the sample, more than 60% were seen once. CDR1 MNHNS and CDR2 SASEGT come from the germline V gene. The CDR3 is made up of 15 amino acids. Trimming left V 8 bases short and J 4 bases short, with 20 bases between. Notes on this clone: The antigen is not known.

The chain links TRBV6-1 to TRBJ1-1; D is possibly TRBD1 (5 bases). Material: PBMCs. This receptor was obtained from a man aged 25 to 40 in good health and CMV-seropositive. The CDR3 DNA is TGTGCCAGCTGGCGGGGGTCTCGGGCGTTCACTGAAGCTTTCTTT. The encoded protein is CASWRGSRAFTEAFF.